These 5 T cell receptor beta chains were all obtained from the same sample, sequenced in a study of OX40 agonist ivuxolimab in advanced cancers. Clones were sequenced by immunoSEQ multiplex PCR, and TCRdb holds only the in-frame ones, with some missing. This repertoire shows about 83,000 clones, about 85% found once; its top ten account for 0.5% to 0.8%. Sequencing used CD4+ or CD8+ T cells sorted from blood, obtained in a trial of the OX40 agonist ivuxolimab. These receptors were taken from an adult with an advanced solid tumor such as melanoma, head and neck, liver or kidney cancer.

This chain uses TRBV5-1 with TRBJ2-3; D uncertain. The CDR3 spans 14 residues. Trimming pared 0 bases from V and 2 bases from J, leaving 7 bases between. Germline lookup yields CDR1 SGHRS and CDR2 YFSETQ. CDR3 nucleotides: TGCGCCAGCAGCTTGGAGCAGCCCACAGATACGCAGTATTTT. It encodes CASSLEQPTDTQYF.

This chain links TRBV5-6 with TRBJ1-1; 7 bases are a match to TRBD1. This CDR3 has 14 residues. The germline CDR1 and CDR2 sequences are SGHDT and YYEEEE. With V trimmed by 5 bases and J by 4 bases, 8 bases remained unmatched. In DNA, the CDR3 is TGTGCCAGCAGTATGACAGGGTTCGGCACTGAAGCTTTCTTT. Translated, it gives CASSMTGFGTEAFF.

A few counts support this clone. The rearrangement links TRBV30 to TRBJ1-2; 9 bases align to TRBD1. CDR1 is GTSNPN, CDR2 SVGIG, per germline (reference sequence). The junction had 15 bases not matched to a gene; V was cut back by 2 bases and J by 8 bases. This CDR3 spans 16 amino acids. CDR3 amino acids: CAWSLQTPDRGRGYTF. Here the CDR3 DNA reads TGTGCCTGGAGTCTCCAAACCCCGGACAGGGGCCGCGGCTACACCTTC.

This clone was seen just once. J is TRBJ2-1 and V is TRBV18, with TRBD2 as a possible D gene (6 bases). Germline V gene sequence: CDR1 KGHSH, CDR2 LQKENI. This CDR3 contains 14 residues. Deletions cut 6 bases from V and 7 bases from J, with 16 bases between. As DNA, the CDR3 is TGTGCCAGCTCGAGGGGAGGCGGTCCAAATGAGCAGTTCTTC. Encoded protein: CASSRGGGPNEQFF.

The V call is TRBV7-3, the J call TRBJ1-1, with 12 positions matching TRBD1. CDR3 size: 17 residues. CDR1 and CDR2 from the germline V gene are SGHTA and FQGTGA. V dropped 5 bases and J dropped 7; count of bases not matched to a gene: 14. The CDR3 nucleotides read TGTGCCAGCAGCCTATTCGGGACAGGGGGCGTCCTGAGTGAAGCTTTCTTT. Amino acids: CASSLFGTGGVLSEAFF.